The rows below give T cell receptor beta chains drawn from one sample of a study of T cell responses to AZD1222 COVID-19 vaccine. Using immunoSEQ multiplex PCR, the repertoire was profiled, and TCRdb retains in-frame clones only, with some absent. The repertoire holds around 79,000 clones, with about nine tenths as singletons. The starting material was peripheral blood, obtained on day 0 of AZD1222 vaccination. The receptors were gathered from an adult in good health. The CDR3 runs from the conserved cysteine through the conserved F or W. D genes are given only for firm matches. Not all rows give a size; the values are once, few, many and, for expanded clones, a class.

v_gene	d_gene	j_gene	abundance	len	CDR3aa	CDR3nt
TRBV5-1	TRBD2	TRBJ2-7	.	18	CASSSKPRLAGESYEQYF	TGCGCCAGCAGCTCAAAACCGCGACTAGCGGGGGAATCCTACGAGCAGTACTTC
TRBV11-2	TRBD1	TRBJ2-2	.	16	CASSPGQGPNTGELFF	TGTGCCAGCAGCCCCGGACAGGGTCCGAACACCGGGGAGCTGTTTTTT
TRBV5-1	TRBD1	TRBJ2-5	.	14	CASTWTGGDETQYF	TGCGCCAGCACCTGGACAGGGGGAGATGAGACCCAGTACTTC
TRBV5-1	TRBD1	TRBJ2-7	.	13	CASSGTGGPEQYF	TGCGCCAGCAGCGGGACAGGGGGCCCCGAGCAGTACTTC
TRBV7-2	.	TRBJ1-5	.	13	CASSFTVIQPQHF	TGTGCCAGCAGCTTCACAGTAATTCAGCCCCAGCATTTT
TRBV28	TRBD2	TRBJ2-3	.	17	CASSLAGLADSTDTQYF	TGTGCCAGCAGTTTGGCCGGACTAGCGGATAGCACAGATACGCAGTATTTT
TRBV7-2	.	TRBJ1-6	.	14	CASSLFLDNSPLHF	TGTGCCAGCAGCTTGTTTTTAGATAATTCACCCCTCCACTTT
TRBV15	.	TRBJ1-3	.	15	CATSILVGLENTIYF	TGTGCCACCAGCATTCTCGTCGGACTTGAAAACACCATATATTTT
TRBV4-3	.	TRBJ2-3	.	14	CASSRVTSLDTQYF	TGCGCCAGCAGCCGAGTTACTAGCTTAGATACGCAGTATTTT
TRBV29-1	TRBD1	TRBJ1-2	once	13	CSASPFGGQGYTF	TGCAGCGCCTCCCCATTCGGGGGACAGGGCTACACCTTC
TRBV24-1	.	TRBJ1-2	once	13	CATSDSGEEGYTF	TGTGCCACCAGTGATTCCGGGGAGGAGGGCTACACCTTC
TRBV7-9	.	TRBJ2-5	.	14	CASRGASEQETQYF	TGTGCCAGCAGGGGGGCTAGCGAGCAAGAGACCCAGTACTTC
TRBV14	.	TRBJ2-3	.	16	CASSLFRGVGTDTQYF	TGTGCCAGCAGCCTATTTCGGGGAGTAGGTACAGATACGCAGTATTTT
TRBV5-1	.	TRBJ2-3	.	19	CASSLGTRGVSTGTDTQYF	TGCGCCAGCAGCTTAGGGACCAGGGGAGTGAGTACGGGCACAGATACGCAGTATTTT
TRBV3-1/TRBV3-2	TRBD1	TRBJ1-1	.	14	CASSQGTGGTEAFF	TGTGCCAGCAGCCAGGGGACAGGGGGCACTGAAGCTTTCTTT
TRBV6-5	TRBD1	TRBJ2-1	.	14	CASSPDRVSNEQFF	TGTGCCAGCAGCCCGGACAGGGTTTCCAATGAGCAGTTCTTC
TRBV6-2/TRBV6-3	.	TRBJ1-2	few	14	CASSGESPVYGYTF	TGTGCCAGCAGTGGGGAGAGTCCGGTCTATGGCTACACCTTC
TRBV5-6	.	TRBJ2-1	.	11	CASSLFGEQFF	TGTGCCAGCAGCTTGTTCGGTGAGCAGTTCTTC
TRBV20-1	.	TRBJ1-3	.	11	CSAPAGNTIYF	TGCAGTGCCCCTGCTGGAAACACCATATATTTT
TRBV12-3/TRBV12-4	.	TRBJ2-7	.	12	CASSFGGIETYF	TGTGCCAGCAGTTTCGGAGGGATCGAGACGTACTTC
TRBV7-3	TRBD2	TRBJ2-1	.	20	CASSSTSGTSGGSSYNEQFF	TGTGCCAGCAGCTCAACATCCGGGACTAGCGGGGGGAGCTCCTACAATGAGCAGTTCTTC
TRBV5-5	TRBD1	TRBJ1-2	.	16	CASSSIIGQGNYGYTF	TGTGCCAGCAGCTCCATCATTGGACAGGGGAACTATGGCTACACCTTC
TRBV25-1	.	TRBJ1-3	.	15	CASSEAPGDRNTIYF	TGTGCCAGCAGTGAGGCCCCAGGGGATAGAAACACCATATATTTT
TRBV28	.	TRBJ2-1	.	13	CASSPHRYNEQFF	TGTGCCAGCAGTCCCCACAGGTACAATGAGCAGTTCTTC
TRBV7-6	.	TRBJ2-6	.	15	CASSIRGTGANVLTF	TGTGCCAGCAGCATTAGGGGTACTGGGGCCAACGTCCTGACTTTC
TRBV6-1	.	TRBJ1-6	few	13	CASSEAGTSPLHF	TGTGCCAGCAGTGAAGCGGGAACTTCACCCCTCCACTTT
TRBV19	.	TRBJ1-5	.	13	CASSTAGNQPQHF	TGTGCCAGTAGTACCGCCGGAAATCAGCCCCAGCATTTT
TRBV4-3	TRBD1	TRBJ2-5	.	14	CASSQETGKETQYF	TGCGCCAGCAGCCAGGAGACAGGGAAAGAGACCCAGTACTTC
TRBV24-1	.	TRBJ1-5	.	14	CATCDGWGRGPQHF	TGTGCCACCTGTGATGGGTGGGGGCGGGGGCCCCAGCATTTT
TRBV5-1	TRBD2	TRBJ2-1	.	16	CASSPTSGGALNEQFF	TGCGCCAGCAGCCCTACGAGCGGGGGGGCCTTAAATGAGCAGTTCTTC
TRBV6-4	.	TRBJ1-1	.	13	CASSVEAGLEAFF	TGTGCCAGCAGTGTAGAGGCGGGACTTGAAGCTTTCTTT
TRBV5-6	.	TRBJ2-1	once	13	CASRSAEGSKQFF	TGTGCCAGCCGCTCTGCGGAGGGAAGTAAGCAGTTCTTC
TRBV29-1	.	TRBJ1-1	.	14	CSVVRDQAYTEAFF	TGCAGCGTTGTTCGGGATCAGGCTTACACTGAAGCTTTCTTT
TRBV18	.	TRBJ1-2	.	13	CASSQSRNYGYTF	TGTGCCAGCTCACAGTCCAGGAACTATGGCTACACCTTC
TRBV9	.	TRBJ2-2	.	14	CASSVAWATGELFF	TGTGCCAGCAGCGTAGCCTGGGCCACCGGGGAGCTGTTTTTT
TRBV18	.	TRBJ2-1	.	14	CASSSPSRRNEQFF	TGTGCCAGCTCATCACCCAGCCGGAGGAATGAGCAGTTCTTC
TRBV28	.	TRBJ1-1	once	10	CASKRGPAFF	TGTGCCAGCAAGAGAGGACCAGCTTTCTTT
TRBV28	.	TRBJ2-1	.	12	CASSSGSLGQFF	TGTGCCAGCAGTTCGGGTTCCCTGGGGCAGTTCTTC
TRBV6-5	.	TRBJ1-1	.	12	CASSSGLGEAFF	TGTGCCAGCAGTTCCGGACTGGGTGAAGCTTTCTTT
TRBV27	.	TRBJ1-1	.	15	CASSSYGDRNAEAFF	TGTGCCAGCAGTTCATATGGTGACAGGAACGCTGAAGCTTTCTTT
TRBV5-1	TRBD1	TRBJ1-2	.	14	CASSFGQGPVGYTF	TGCGCCAGCAGCTTCGGACAGGGCCCCGTCGGCTACACCTTC
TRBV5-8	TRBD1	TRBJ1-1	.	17	CASSWRTGGTGNTEAFF	TGTGCCAGCAGCTGGAGGACAGGGGGCACGGGGAACACTGAAGCTTTCTTT
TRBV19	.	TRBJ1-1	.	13	CASSQATGTEAFF	TGTGCCAGTAGCCAGGCGACAGGCACTGAAGCTTTCTTT
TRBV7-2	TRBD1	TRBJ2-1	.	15	CASSLLRTGHNEQFF	TGTGCCAGCAGCTTACTTCGGACAGGGCACAATGAGCAGTTCTTC
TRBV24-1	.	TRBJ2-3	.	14	CATSEEGGTDTQYF	TGTGCCACCAGTGAAGAGGGGGGGACAGATACGCAGTATTTT
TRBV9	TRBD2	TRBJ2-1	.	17	CASSVDGTSLSYNEQFF	TGTGCCAGCAGCGTAGACGGGACTAGTCTCTCCTACAATGAGCAGTTCTTC
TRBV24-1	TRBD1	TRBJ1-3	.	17	CATSDMDRLYSGNTIYF	TGTGCCACCAGTGACATGGACAGGCTTTATTCCGGAAACACCATATATTTT
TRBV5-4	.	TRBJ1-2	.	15	CASSTGQGTEYGYTF	TGTGCCAGCAGCACCGGGCAGGGGACTGAATATGGCTACACCTTC
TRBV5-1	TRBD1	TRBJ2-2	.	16	CASSLGQGANTGELFF	TGCGCCAGCAGCTTAGGGCAGGGGGCGAACACCGGGGAGCTGTTTTTT
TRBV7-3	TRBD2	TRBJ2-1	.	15	CASSPTSSLYNEQFF	TGTGCCAGCAGTCCGACTAGCAGCTTATACAATGAGCAGTTCTTC
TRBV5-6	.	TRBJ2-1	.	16	CASSLVGLTTYNEQFF	TGTGCCAGCAGCTTGGTGGGTCTAACGACCTACAATGAGCAGTTCTTC
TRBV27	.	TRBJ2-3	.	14	CASWGRRGTDTQYF	TGTGCCTCCTGGGGGCGGAGGGGGACAGATACGCAGTATTTT
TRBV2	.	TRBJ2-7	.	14	CASSGWQGKREQYF	TGTGCCAGCAGTGGGTGGCAGGGGAAGAGGGAGCAGTACTTC